The T cell receptor beta chain under discussion was sequenced for a study of cytomegalovirus exposure and HLA in healthy donors. The CDR3 loop spans 15 amino acids. V dropped 4 bases and J dropped 7; count of bases not matched to a gene: 8. Germline V gene sequence: CDR1 MNHEY, CDR2 SMNVEV (reference sequence). As to this clone: Its antigen is not known.

Use of 60 Vbeta and 13 Jbeta primers characterized the PCR. Measured with immunoSEQ multiplex PCR; TCRdb has only the in-frame clones, and not every one. The table shows about 91,000 clones, with roughly 86% occurring only once. Notes on the study in general: In a later analysis, HLA-C alleles had the fewest associated TCRs, DRB1 alleles the most.

The clonotype comes from a man aged 30-40 years in good health and CMV-seropositive. The sequenced sample was PBMCs. V is TRBV27 and J is TRBJ1-4; TRBD1 matches at 8 bases. In DNA form, the CDR3 reads TGTGCCAGCAGTTCCCTCGGACAGGGAGGTGAAAAACTGTTTTTT. It encodes CASSSLGQGGEKLFF.